This T cell receptor (beta chain) was sequenced for a study of early T cells in non-severe SARS-CoV-2 infection listed by TCRdb under 2021. Looking at the study overall: Because TCR sequencing was done on bulk RNA from unsorted whole blood, the alpha and beta chains could not be paired.

Trimming takes 4 bases from V and 7 bases from J, and the germline ends sit 16 bases apart. Taken from cysteine to phenylalanine, the CDR3 has 15 residues. Only the CDR3 region is kept as DNA, spanning 45 bases read in frame from base 1. CDR1 LGHNA and CDR2 YNFKEQ were looked up in the germline V gene. This was a case-control study nested in a cohort of healthcare workers in London, UK, who had nasopharyngeal swab PCR tests and blood samples taken every week. Healthcare workers were recruited between 23 and 31 March 2020, during the week of the UK lockdown, and were followed weekly for up to roughly 15 weeks. Library preparation employed 5' RACE. TCRdb names NextSeq 500 as the instrument used. Unique molecular identifiers were attached to individual cDNA molecules in the TCR library protocol so that sequencing error and PCR bias could be corrected. TCR alpha and beta chains were both sequenced, and the abundances of alpha and beta sequences in each sample were closely correlated with each other. In the paper's pipeline: Decombinator V4 was used to annotate TCR sequences for V gene, J gene and CDR3. Expanded TCRs were defined as changing significantly between any two time points under a Poisson model with p below 0.0001. TCR abundances were normalised to the total number of TCRs sequenced per sample and expressed as counts per million. MAIT TCRs were defined by TRAV1-2 paired with TRAJ12, TRAJ20 or TRAJ33, and iNKT TCRs by TRAV10 paired with TRAJ18. VDJdb, accessed 1 November 2021, was searched for CMV, EBV and SARS-CoV-2 annotated TCRs, excluding TCRs annotated for multiple antigens. TCRdb ran its own pipeline on the public reads, namely fastp trimming at Q25 and MiXCR clone calling, and kept in-frame beta chains. For every CDR3 protein sequence, its rows merge into one entry that carries the most common genes and DNA. These V and J calls rely on TCRdb rather than the paper's analysis. The sample profile shows tens of thousands of distinct CDR3 sequences; around 5.6% of them were found once. About 7.8% of the sample comes from the top ten.

Beyond this particular receptor, the publication reports: VDJdb matching was skewed toward anti-spike CD8 responses, so virus-specific expansions were likely underestimated and private and CD4 specificities were missed.

For this clonotype: Its antigen specificity is not known. No per-base quality is available; no much larger clone lies one base away.

The receptor's source is an adult who was a healthcare worker with PCR-confirmed SARS-CoV-2 infection or an uninfected control (not recorded which). Sequencing was performed on whole blood. The V gene is TRBV4-2 and the J gene is TRBJ2-2; no D gene call is confident. The nucleotide sequence reads as follows: TGTGCCAGCAGCCGTTCCCTCGTGAGATACGGGGAGCTGTTTTTT. The translation is CASSRSLVRYGELFF.